This T cell receptor (beta chain) originates from a study of graft-versus-host responses after intestinal transplantation. Study-wide findings and caveats: Declines in HvG clones occurring early post-transplant were associated with peak circulating GvH clone levels. Allografts of one patient group, those with graft-donor T cell macrochimerism, had high graft-versus-host to host-versus-graft clonal ratios.

Note on this clone: Its target is unknown.

V gave up 5 bases and J gave up 7 bases, with 18 bases separating them. Germline CDR1 reads SGHNT; CDR2 reads YYREEE (reference sequence). The CDR3 extends over 14 amino acids. The repertoire was sequenced with immunoSEQ multiplex PCR; TCRdb's copy has only in-frame clones and lacks some. This table holds approximately 58,000 clones, roughly 90% found once. The chain couples TRBV5-4 to TRBJ1-2; no reliable D call. This clonotype originated in a human patient who received an intestinal transplant, so some T cells may come from the graft donor. Sequences were derived from PBMCs, sampled 26 days after transplant. CDR3 sequence: CASSPGRGSGGYTF. Here the CDR3 DNA reads TGTGCCAGCAGTCCAGGACGAGGGTCTGGTGGCTACACCTTC. The variable domain in full, completed from reference TRBV5-4 and TRBJ1-2, reads ETGVTQSPTHLIKTRGQQVTLRCSSQSGHNTVSWYQQALGQGPQFIFQYYREEENGRGNFPPRFSGLQFPNYSSELNVNALELDDSALYLCASSPGRGSGGYTFGSGTRLTVV.